Listed below are T cell receptor beta chains from one sample, sequenced in a study of lymphopenia after photon versus proton radiotherapy. Assay used: immunoSEQ multiplex PCR; TCRdb lists only in-frame clones, some missing. This table holds fewer than 35,000 clones, 80% to 90% found once. Sequencing used peripheral blood, obtained from a patient treated with proton-based radiotherapy. These receptor sequences come from a woman in her 70s with pancreatic cancer. Some clones in this sample may be carry-over from other donors' samples. CDR3s include the opening cysteine and the closing phenylalanine or tryptophan.

J gene	V gene	CDR3 protein
TRBJ2-2	TRBV5-1	CASSLQGAAGTGELFF
TRBJ1-3	TRBV2	CASSEQDNTIYF
TRBJ1-4	TRBV19	CASSIEGRTNEKLFF
TRBJ2-3	TRBV29-1	CSVEGETGKSRDTQYF
TRBJ2-7	TRBV18	CASSRTSGKSYEQYF
TRBJ2-2	TRBV5-6	CASSLVQAGEFTTGELFF
TRBJ2-5	TRBV18	CASSPPSIQETQYF
TRBJ2-6	TRBV7-2	CASSLARGGANVLTF
TRBJ2-3	TRBV5-1	CASSLGGKPTDTQYF
TRBJ2-3	TRBV19	CASSPGQGTDTQYF
TRBJ1-2	TRBV5-1	CASSSGQGEGYTF
TRBJ2-3	TRBV19	CASSMTSGSTDTQYF
TRBJ1-5	TRBV7-9	CASSTQAGLSNQPQHF
TRBJ1-1	TRBV28	CASGTPAMNTEAFF
TRBJ2-7	TRBV30	CAWSVGGSSYEQYF
TRBJ1-1	TRBV30	CAWSRLIQGAEAFF
TRBJ1-1	TRBV7-9	CASSARAGNAEAFF
TRBJ1-1	TRBV30	CAWSVLYSGGSDTEAFF
TRBJ2-7	TRBV5-5	CASSLEREVTYEQYF
TRBJ2-7	TRBV6-1	CASSAIAYEQYF
TRBJ1-2	TRBV27	CASSPRMGGGYTF
TRBJ2-1	TRBV27	CASSRWGGDEQFF
TRBJ1-1	TRBV19	CASNRGQAAGTEAFF
TRBJ2-7	TRBV4-1	CASSQVGTAQEEQYF
TRBJ1-4	TRBV6-1	CASSEASRVNEKLFF
TRBJ2-7	TRBV28	CAVRSGAYEQYF
TRBJ2-7	TRBV28	CASSYGTATYEQYF
TRBJ2-7	TRBV28	CASSIQTGNEQYF
TRBJ2-7	TRBV18	CASSPRGGTDTYEQYF
TRBJ1-6	TRBV7-9	CASSFDSGLTPLHF
TRBJ2-3	TRBV27	CASSLVRTDTQYF
TRBJ1-2	TRBV6-6	CASSPRTGGFGGYTF
TRBJ2-6	TRBV6-1	CASSDKGITGAGANVLTF
TRBJ2-5	TRBV4-2	CASSQGSGRREETQYF
TRBJ1-6	TRBV6-6	CASSYLGNSPLHF
TRBJ1-2	TRBV6-1	CASSETGANYGYTF
TRBJ2-1	TRBV28	CASSLMGRQGAYEFF
TRBJ1-4	TRBV6-5	CASSYSGRTNEKLFF
TRBJ1-5	TRBV5-6	CASSRRDRSNQPQHF
TRBJ1-5	TRBV19	CASTTGTDLNQPQHF
TRBJ1-2	TRBV5-6	CASSSLRGAKHGYTF
TRBJ1-5	TRBV2	CASSDLYQPQHF
TRBJ1-2	TRBV28	CATPGTVGYGYTF
TRBJ1-3	TRBV18	CASSLGPTRQGNTIYF
TRBJ2-7	TRBV7-2	CASSFGTSGLYEQYF
TRBJ2-1	TRBV5-4	CASSPSSYNEQFF